Listed here are 12 T cell receptor beta chains from one sample, sequenced in a study of long-term antiretroviral therapy in people with HIV. Samples were assayed with immunoSEQ v3.0 at survey level. Only in-frame clones appear in the TCRdb table, and some are missing; sequencing was by immunoSEQ multiplex PCR. Counted here are 15,000 to 20,000 clones, 75% to 95% occurring once; the ten biggest clones make up approximately 10%. The specimen comprised unsorted PBMCs, sampled 0.3 years after starting antiretroviral therapy. These TCRs come from a man aged 55-75 years with HIV.

The chain couples TRBV6-6 to TRBJ1-2; 11 bases are a match to TRBD1. The CDR3 covers 13 residues. Germline trimming cut 6 bases from V and 6 bases from J; bases unmatched to any gene: 3. CDR1 and CDR2 (germline): MNHNY, SVGAGI (reference sequence). The CDR3 protein is CASSQDRGHGYTF. Written as DNA, the CDR3 is TGTGCCAGCAGCCAGGACAGGGGGCATGGCTACACCTTC.

The chain combines TRBV7-9 with TRBJ1-3, with unresolved D. CDR3 length: 17 amino acids. V was cut by 1 base and J by 0 bases, with 13 bases left in between. CDR1 and CDR2 from the germline V gene are SEHNR and FQNEAQ (reference sequence). The CDR3 region has the DNA TGTGCCAGCAGCTTAGAGAGGCTAACAAGCTCTGGAAACACCATATATTTT. This encodes CASSLERLTSSGNTIYF.

This chain joins TRBV9 and TRBJ2-1, with TRBD2 identical over 8 bases. The CDR3 is 16 residues long. V dropped 2 bases and J dropped 4; count of bases not matched to a gene: 8. Germline V CDR1 and CDR2: SGDLS, YYNGEE. The CDR3 nucleotides are TGTGCCAGCAGCGTGTCAGCGGGGGCCACATACAATGAGCAGTTCTTC. Translated, it gives CASSVSAGATYNEQFF.

This rearrangement joins TRBV18 to TRBJ2-7, with a tentative D call TRBD1 (6 bases). Trimming took off 5 bases at V and 3 bases at J, with 17 bases between the two ends. This CDR3 has 15 residues. Germline V gene data show CDR1 as KGHSH and CDR2 as LQKENI. CDR3 sequence: CASSYDRYRGYEQYF. The CDR3 region has the DNA TGTGCCAGCTCATACGACAGGTATAGGGGCTACGAGCAGTACTTC.

The chain has TRBV7-8 and TRBJ1-2, with 8 positions matching TRBD1. The junction had 7 bases not matched to a gene; V was cut back by 3 bases and J by 7 bases. CDR1 is SGHVS, CDR2 FQNEAQ, per germline. This CDR3 comprises 14 residues. The CDR3 protein is CASSLGTGLAGYTF. Written as DNA, the CDR3 is TGTGCCAGCAGCTTGGGGACAGGTCTGGCTGGCTACACCTTC.

V gene TRBV18 combines with J gene TRBJ2-2, with 9 nucleotides matching TRBD2. This CDR3 has 16 residues. CDR1 and CDR2 (germline): KGHSH, LQKENI. V gave up 3 bases and J gave up 4 bases; unmatched junction bases: 6. The CDR3 here is CASSPVAGDGTGELFF. The DNA of the CDR3 is TGTGCCAGCTCACCGGTAGCGGGAGACGGCACCGGGGAGCTGTTTTTT.

This rearrangement joins TRBV6-5 to TRBJ2-2; TRBD2 aligns across 10 bases. The V gene end was trimmed by 7 bases and the J gene end by 5 bases; junction bases not matched to a gene: 4. The CDR3 length is 14 residues. Germline CDR1 and CDR2: MNHEY and SVGAGI. The DNA of the CDR3 is TGTGCCAGCATGGAACTAGCGGGAACCGGGGAGCTGTTTTTT. As protein: CASMELAGTGELFF.

This chain joins TRBV21-1 and TRBJ2-7; the table assigns TRBD1, which was not confirmed against the DNA. TRBV21-1 is described as a pseudogene. The CDR3 totals 17 residues. CDR3 protein: CASSSQKAGTVSYEQYF. CDR3 coding DNA: TGTGCCAGCAGCTCCCAAAAGGCCGGGACAGTTTCCTACGAGCAGTACTTC.

This clone was detected a few times. The genes are TRBV18 and TRBJ2-1, with D unresolved. CDR3 length equals 12 residues. Deletions cut 2 bases from V and 10 bases from J, with 9 bases between. Germline V gene lookup returns CDR1 KGHSH and CDR2 LQKENI. The CDR3 protein is CASSPVLGEQFF. The CDR3 DNA is TGTGCCAGCTCACCAGTCTTGGGGGAGCAGTTCTTC. The full variable domain, its missing parts supplied by reference TRBV18 and TRBJ2-1, is NAGVMQNPRHLVRRRGQEARLRCSPMKGHSHVYWYRQLPEEGLKFMVYLQKENIIDESGMPKERFSAEFPKEGPSILRIQQVVRGDSAAYFCASSPVLGEQFFGPGTRLTVL.

The chain employs TRBV5-1 and TRBJ1-1; D possibly corresponds to TRBD1 (6 bases). This CDR3 is built from 13 residues. Germline values: CDR1 SGHRS, CDR2 YFSETQ. Trimming cost V 1 base and J 4 bases, with 8 bases left between them. CDR3 nucleotide sequence: TGCGCCAGCAGCTTGCGGGACACCACTGAAGCTTTCTTT. Translated, it gives CASSLRDTTEAFF. Looking up the rest from reference TRBV5-1 and TRBJ1-1 gives the full variable domain: KAGVTQTPRYLIKTRGQQVTLSCSPISGHRSVSWYQQTPGQGLQFLFEYFSETQRNKGNFPGRFSGRQFSNSRSEMNVSTLELGDSALYLCASSLRDTTEAFFGQGTRLTVV.

The chain links TRBV10-2 to TRBJ1-2; D is perhaps TRBD1 (5 bases). Germline values: CDR1 WSHSY, CDR2 SAAADI. The CDR3 extends over 15 amino acids. V shed 6 bases and J shed 0 bases, with 14 bases lying between them. CDR3 coding DNA: TGCGCCAGCAGCGGGACCCCAGACACTAACTATGGCTACACCTTC. It is translated as CASSGTPDTNYGYTF.

In this sample, this clone turned up a few times. The V call is TRBV7-3, the J call TRBJ2-2; D uncertain. This CDR3 region has 13 residues. Germline V gene sequence: CDR1 SGHTA, CDR2 FQGTGA. Trimming shortened V by 6 bases and J by 2 bases, and 7 bases separated the two germline ends. CDR3 DNA sequence: TGTGCCAGCAGAAAGGACAACACCGGGGAGCTGTTTTTT. Translating it yields CASRKDNTGELFF.